This T cell receptor beta chain was sequenced during a study of blood T cell repertoires in COVID-19. Overall study: PBMCs, B-cell-depleted T cells, or T cells provided the cDNA or gDNA that made up the material.

Participant ages covered roughly 18 to 89 years across about two dozen US areas. Two negative PCRs, clearance, or symptom resolution had been documented for recovered Cohort 3 donors. The V gene end was trimmed by 7 bases and the J gene end by 7 bases; junction bases not matched to a gene: 5. The CDR3 has 12 amino acids. Germline V gives CDR1 KGHDR, CDR2 SFDVKD. Produced via immunoSEQ multiplex PCR; TCRdb's table is partial and in-frame only. The table shows about 300,000 clones, with under 90% occurring only once. This TCR was recovered from a man between 25 and 39 years old who had recovered from COVID-19. The rearrangement joins TRBV24-1 to TRBJ1-1, with 7 positions matching TRBD1. The sample consisted of PBMCs or T cells enriched from blood (not recorded which). As DNA, the CDR3 is TGTGCCACCAGCGGAGGGGGCCTTGAAGCTTTCTTT. It yields the protein CATSGGGLEAFF.